This entry concerns a single T cell receptor (beta chain). This receptor's antigen is unknown. No per-base quality is available; no much larger clone lies one base away. This specimen comes from a study of CD8+CD57+ T cells in acquired aplastic anemia (dated by TCRdb to between 2018 and 2020). Some background on the complete study: Extracted DNA from sorted CD4+ and CD8+ cells averaged 3.2 ug, ranging from roughly 0.17 to 27.4 ug. For healthy donor samples, the average read count was approximately 10 million for CD4+ cells and roughly 12 million for CD8+ cells.

In this study, sorted CD4+ and CD8+ T cells from the blood of healthy subjects and of severe aplastic anemia patients had their TCR repertoires deep-sequenced. Ficoll-Paque density gradient centrifugation was used to isolate peripheral blood mononuclear cells. CD4+ and CD8+ T cells were sorted by FACS or magnetic beads before DNA extraction. What the authors observed across the whole study: Patients and healthy controls showed no significant difference in CD8+ Simpson's diversity (P=0.060). Although 25 to 30 CD8+ CDR3 sequences were shared by patients and controls, these sequences appeared highly expressed in patients and within the immunodominant clones of patients.

Its CDR3 holds 13 amino acids, cysteine through phenylalanine. Only CDR3 DNA is held: 39 bases, read in frame from base 1. CDR1 WSHSY and CDR2 SAAADI were looked up in the germline V gene. Between the V and J ends, shortened by 5 bases and 0 bases respectively, the junction contains 8 bases. Genomic DNA served as template for TCR beta VDJ combination and CDR3 sequence profiling. An Illumina HiSeq 2000 was the platform used for TCR repertoire sequencing. The study's own analysis went as follows. Repertoire assessment relied on Simpson's diversity index, CDR3 size and DJ length profiles, and TRBV/TRBJ rearrangement plots. The immunodominant clone was defined as the most abundant DNA sequence in deep sequencing data. CDR3 amino acid sequences were checked for sharing across subjects and were also compared against the VDJdb database and published repertoires. TCRdb reprocessing: public reads trimmed at Q25 with fastp, clones called with MiXCR, in-frame beta chains kept. Each entry merges the rows of one CDR3 protein and shows their most common DNA and genes. TCRdb, not the original authors, processed these V and J calls. The sample data list about 110,000 distinct CDR3 sequences, and around 49% of these were observed just once. The ten largest clonotypes hold about 32% of the sample.

The rearrangement combines TRBV10-2 with TRBJ2-7, with the D gene too uncertain to name. The sample taken for sequencing was sorted CD4+, CD8+, or CD8+CD57+ T cells (not recorded which) from PBMCs. This clonotype was sampled from a human donor in good health, serving as a control. The nucleotide sequence is given as TGCGCCAGCAGTATCACAGACTCCTACGAGCAGTACTTC. Its translation reads: CASSITDSYEQYF.